This TCR beta chain originates from a study of blood T cell repertoires in COVID-19 (dated by TCRdb to the early 2020s). In the study overall: The collaborator samples originated in the United States, Italy and Spain and spanned the acute and convalescent phases of COVID-19. The samples were drawn from the first 160 participants of the ongoing ImmuneRACE study and from under 1,500 subjects provided by 6 global collaborators. Deeply sampled blood TCRbeta repertoires from subjects exposed to, actively infected with, or recovered from COVID-19 were included in the dataset. Where available, HLA class I and class II types were taken from metadata supplied by the sample provider and were not determined by assay-based typing. Sample metadata almost always included a de-identified subject ID, COVID-19 status, age in years and sex. The repertoires were released in a freely available public database intended as a resource for research on the immune response to SARS-CoV-2. The material from the prospective study consisted of cDNA or gDNA derived from T cells, B-cell-depleted T cells, or PBMCs.

Sequences WNHNN (CDR1) and SYGVQD (CDR2) are obtained from the germline V gene (reference sequence). The CDR3 starts with the cysteine, ends with the phenylalanine, and has 16 residues. The DNA shown is the 48-base CDR3, in frame from base 1. The germline ends are 19 bases apart after V is trimmed by 3 bases and J by 7 bases. Paper-wide results and their limitations: How much clinical and demographic metadata was included differed by source and by participant, and the metadata was provided uncurated.

In the prospective study, participants were roughly 18 to 100 years old, resided in about two dozen geographic areas of the United States, and were enrolled through a virtual design. To assign participants to cohorts, the prospective study relied on clinical history that participants themselves reported in a screening survey and a study questionnaire. Recovered participants in ImmuneRACE Cohort 3 were defined as having two consecutive negative NP/OP PCR tests, clearance from a healthcare professional, or resolution of symptoms. Mobile phlebotomists in the prospective study collected whole blood, serum and a nasopharyngeal or oropharyngeal swab from every participant. Over an approximately 2-month period, participants in the prospective study had the option of providing additional blood draws and questionnaires. Before DNA extraction, blood samples from the prospective study were shipped at room temperature or frozen.

For this clone: Its cognate antigen has yet to be identified. No base quality information exists; no much larger clone differs at one position.

TCRbeta CDR3 regions were amplified from genomic DNA by means of the immunoSEQ Assay, a bias-controlled multiplex PCR. The original methods were these. Nucleated cell counts per sample were estimated from amplification of reference gene primers within the assay. To quantify the absolute abundance of each unique TCRbeta CDR3 rearrangement, sequence reads were collapsed and filtered. For each sample, productive Simpson clonality was calculated by taking the square root of Simpson's diversity index across productive rearrangements. In its TCRdb copy, this immuneACCESS table keeps in-frame sequences only and misses some clones. Where compared with another copy, unresolved V genes explain less than half of these, and the others have no known cause. V, J and clone size were drawn from that table, and D and trimming were deduced from the DNA. Here the sample has roughly 520,000 clones; approximately 87% occur a single time. The ten largest account for 1.8% of the sample.

The receptor chain draws on TRBV10-1 and TRBJ2-1; D gene: possibly TRBD2, on 5 matching bases. This clonotype was obtained from a woman between 40 and 55 years old who had recovered from COVID-19. Material: PBMCs or T cells enriched from blood (not recorded which). The DNA sequence follows: TGCGCCAGCAGTGACTCAGACGGGATGGCACGGAATGAGCAGTTCTTC. Translation gives CASSDSDGMARNEQFF.